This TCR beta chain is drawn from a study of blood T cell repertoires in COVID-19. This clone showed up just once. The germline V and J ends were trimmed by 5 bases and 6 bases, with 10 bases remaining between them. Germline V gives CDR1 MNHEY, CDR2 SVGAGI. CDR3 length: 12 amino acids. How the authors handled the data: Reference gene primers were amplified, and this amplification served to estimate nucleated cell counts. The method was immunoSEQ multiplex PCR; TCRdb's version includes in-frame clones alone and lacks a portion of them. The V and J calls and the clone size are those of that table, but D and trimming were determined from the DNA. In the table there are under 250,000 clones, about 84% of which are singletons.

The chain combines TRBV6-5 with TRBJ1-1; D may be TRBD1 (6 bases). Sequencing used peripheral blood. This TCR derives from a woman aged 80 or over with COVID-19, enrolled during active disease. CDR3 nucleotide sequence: TGTGCCAGCAGTCTACAGGGTGCTGAAGCTTTCTTT. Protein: CASSLQGAEAFF.